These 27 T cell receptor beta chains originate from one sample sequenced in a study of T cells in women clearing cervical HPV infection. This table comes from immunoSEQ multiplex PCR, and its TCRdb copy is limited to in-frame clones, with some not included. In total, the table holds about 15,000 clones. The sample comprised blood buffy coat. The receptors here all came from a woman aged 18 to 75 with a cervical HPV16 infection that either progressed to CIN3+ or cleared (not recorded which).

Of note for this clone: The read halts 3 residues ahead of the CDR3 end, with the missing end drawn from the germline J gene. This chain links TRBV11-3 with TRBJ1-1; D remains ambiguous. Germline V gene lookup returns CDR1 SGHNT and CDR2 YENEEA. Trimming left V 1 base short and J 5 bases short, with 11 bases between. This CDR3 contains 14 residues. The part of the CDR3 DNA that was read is TGTGCCAGCAGCTTAGGGCAGGCGGGGACTGAA. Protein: CASSLGQAGTE. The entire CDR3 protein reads CASSLGQAGTEAFF.

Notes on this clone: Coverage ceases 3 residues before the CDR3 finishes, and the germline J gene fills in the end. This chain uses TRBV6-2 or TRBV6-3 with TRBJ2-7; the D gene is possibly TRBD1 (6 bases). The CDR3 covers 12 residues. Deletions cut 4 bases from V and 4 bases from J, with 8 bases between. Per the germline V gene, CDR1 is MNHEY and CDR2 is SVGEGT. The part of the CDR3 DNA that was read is TGTGCCAGCAGTTTACAGGGTTACGAG. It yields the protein CASSLQGYE. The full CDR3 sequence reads CASSLQGYEQYF.

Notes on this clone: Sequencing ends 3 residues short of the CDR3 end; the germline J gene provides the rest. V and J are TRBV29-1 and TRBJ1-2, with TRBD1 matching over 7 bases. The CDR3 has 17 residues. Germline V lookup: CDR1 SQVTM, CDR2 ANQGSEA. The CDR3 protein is CSVEVFSPQDREGGYTF. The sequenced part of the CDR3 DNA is TGCAGCGTTGAGGTCTTTTCCCCTCAAGACAGGGAAGGAGGC.

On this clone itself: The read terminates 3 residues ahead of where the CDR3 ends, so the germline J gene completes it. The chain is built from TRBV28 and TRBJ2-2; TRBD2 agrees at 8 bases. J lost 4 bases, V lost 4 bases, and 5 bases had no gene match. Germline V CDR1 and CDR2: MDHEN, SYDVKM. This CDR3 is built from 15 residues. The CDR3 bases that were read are TGTGCCAGCAGTTCGTTAGCGGGGATCACCGGGGAG. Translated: CASSSLAGITGE. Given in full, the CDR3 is CASSSLAGITGELFF.

CDR3 loop: CATRGQGSGANVLTF. CDR3 bases read: TGTGCCACCAGGGGACAGGGGTCTGGGGCCAACGTC. This rearrangement joins TRBV24-1 to TRBJ2-6; 10 nucleotides agree with TRBD1. The sequenced fragment ends 3 residues before the CDR3 boundary, so the rest is inferred from the germline J gene. Unmatched junction bases numbered 0, after V lost 7 bases and J lost 1 base. The CDR3 is made up of 15 amino acids. The germline V gene has CDR1 KGHDR and CDR2 SFDVKD.

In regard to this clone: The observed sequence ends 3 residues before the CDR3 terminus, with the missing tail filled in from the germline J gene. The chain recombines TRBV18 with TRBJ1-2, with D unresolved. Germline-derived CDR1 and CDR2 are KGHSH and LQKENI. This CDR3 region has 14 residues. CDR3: CASSQTTALYGYTF. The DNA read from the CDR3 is TGTGCCAGCTCTCAAACAACGGCCCTCTACGGG.

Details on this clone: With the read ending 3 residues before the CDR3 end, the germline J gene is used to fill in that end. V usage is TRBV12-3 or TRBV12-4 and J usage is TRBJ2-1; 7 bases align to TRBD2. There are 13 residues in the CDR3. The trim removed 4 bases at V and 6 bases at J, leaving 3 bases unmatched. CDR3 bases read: TGTGCCAGCAGTTGGACTAGTTTCAATGAG. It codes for CASSWTSFNE. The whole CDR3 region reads CASSWTSFNEQFF.

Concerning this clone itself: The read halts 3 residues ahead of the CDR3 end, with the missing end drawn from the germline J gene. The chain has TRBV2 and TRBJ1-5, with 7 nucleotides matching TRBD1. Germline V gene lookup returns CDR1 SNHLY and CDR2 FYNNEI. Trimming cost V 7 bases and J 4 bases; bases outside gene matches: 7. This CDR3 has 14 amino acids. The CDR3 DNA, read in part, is TGTGCCAGCACTCTGGACAGGCAAAATCAGCCC. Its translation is CASTLDRQNQP. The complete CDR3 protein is CASTLDRQNQPQHF. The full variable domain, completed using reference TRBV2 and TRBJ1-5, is EPEVTQTPSHQVTQMGQEVILRCVPISNHLYFYWYRQILGQKVEFLVSFYNNEISEKSEIFDDQFSVERPDGSNFTLKIRSTKLEDSAMYFCASTLDRQNQPQHFGDGTRLSIL.

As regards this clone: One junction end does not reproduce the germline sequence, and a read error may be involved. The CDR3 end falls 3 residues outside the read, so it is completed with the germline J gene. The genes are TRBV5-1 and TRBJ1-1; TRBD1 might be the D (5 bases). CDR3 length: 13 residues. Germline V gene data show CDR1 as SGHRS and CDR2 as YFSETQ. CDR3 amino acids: CASSLAWGTGAFF. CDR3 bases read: TGCGCCAGCAGCTTGGCATGGGGCACTGGA.

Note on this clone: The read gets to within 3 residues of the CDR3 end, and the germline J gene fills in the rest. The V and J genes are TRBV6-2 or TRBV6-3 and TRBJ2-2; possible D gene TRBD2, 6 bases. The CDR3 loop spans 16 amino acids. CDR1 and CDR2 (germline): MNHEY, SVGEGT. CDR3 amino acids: CASRTHRDWDNSPLFF. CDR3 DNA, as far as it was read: TGTGCCAGCAGAACACACCGGGACTGGGATAATTCACCG.

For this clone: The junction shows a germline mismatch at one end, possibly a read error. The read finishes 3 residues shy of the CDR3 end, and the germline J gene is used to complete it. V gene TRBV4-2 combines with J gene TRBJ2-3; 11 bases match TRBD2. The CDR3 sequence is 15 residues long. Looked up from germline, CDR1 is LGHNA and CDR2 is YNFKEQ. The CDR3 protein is CASSHTSGSRDTQYF. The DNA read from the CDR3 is TGCGCCAGCAGCCATACTAGCGGGAGTCGAGATACG.

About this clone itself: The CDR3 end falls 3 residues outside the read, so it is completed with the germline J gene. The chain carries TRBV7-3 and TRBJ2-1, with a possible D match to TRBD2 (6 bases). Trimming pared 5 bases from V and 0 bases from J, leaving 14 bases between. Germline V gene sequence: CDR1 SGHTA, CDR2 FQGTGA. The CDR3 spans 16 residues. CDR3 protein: CASSPLGGSSYNEQFF. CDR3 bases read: TGTGCCAGCAGCCCCCTCGGGGGTAGCTCCTACAATGAG.

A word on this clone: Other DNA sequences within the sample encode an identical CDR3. The CDR3 DNA, read in part, is TGTGCCAGCAGTGTCCCTGGCCTGGGACAAAGAGGAAACACC. This translates into CASSVPGLGQRGNT. The entire CDR3 is CASSVPGLGQRGNTIYF. The chain uses TRBV2 and TRBJ1-3, with D maybe TRBD1 (6 bases). The CDR3 end is not reached by the read, which stops 3 residues before it; the germline J gene fills it in. Germline CDR1 SNHLY, CDR2 FYNNEI. The CDR3 covers 17 residues. The V end lost 4 bases, the J end lost 4 bases, and 20 bases lay between the germline ends.

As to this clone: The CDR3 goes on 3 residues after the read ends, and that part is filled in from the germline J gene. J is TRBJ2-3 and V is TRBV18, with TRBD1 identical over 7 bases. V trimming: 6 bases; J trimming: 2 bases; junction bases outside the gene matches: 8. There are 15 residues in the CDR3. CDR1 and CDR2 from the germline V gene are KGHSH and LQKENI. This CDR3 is CASSTAGTATDTQYF. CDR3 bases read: TGTGCCAGCTCTACAGCAGGGACAGCCACAGATACG.

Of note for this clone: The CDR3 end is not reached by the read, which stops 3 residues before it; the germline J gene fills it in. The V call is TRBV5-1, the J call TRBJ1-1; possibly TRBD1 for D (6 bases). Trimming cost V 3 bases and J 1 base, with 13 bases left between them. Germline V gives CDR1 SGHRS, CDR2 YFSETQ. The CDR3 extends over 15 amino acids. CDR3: CASSYFDRRNTEAFF. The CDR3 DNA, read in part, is TGCGCCAGCAGCTATTTTGACAGGAGGAACACTGAA.

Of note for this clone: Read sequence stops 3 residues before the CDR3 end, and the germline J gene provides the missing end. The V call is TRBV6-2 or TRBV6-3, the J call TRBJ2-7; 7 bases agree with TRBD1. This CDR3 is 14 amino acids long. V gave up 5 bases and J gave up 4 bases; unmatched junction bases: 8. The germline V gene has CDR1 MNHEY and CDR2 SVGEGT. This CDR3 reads CASSPTGLAYEQYF. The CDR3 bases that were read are TGTGCCAGCAGTCCGACAGGGTTGGCTTACGAG.

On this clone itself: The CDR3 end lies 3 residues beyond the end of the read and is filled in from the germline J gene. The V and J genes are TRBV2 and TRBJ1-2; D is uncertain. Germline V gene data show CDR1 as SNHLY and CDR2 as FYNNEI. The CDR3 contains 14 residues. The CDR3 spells CASRELALSYDYTF. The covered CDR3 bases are TGTGCCAGCAGAGAACTAGCGCTCTCCTACGAC.

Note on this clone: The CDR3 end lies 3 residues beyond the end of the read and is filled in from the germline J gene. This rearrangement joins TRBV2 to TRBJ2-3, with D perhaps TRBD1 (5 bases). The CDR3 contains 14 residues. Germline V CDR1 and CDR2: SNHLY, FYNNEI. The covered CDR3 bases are TGTGCCAGCAGTGAGGATATGGGGCTTGAGGCG. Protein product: CASSEDMGLEA. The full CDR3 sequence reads CASSEDMGLEAQYF. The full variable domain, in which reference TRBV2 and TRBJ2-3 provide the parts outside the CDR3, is EPEVTQTPSHQVTQMGQEVILRCVPISNHLYFYWYRQILGQKVEFLVSFYNNEISEKSEIFDDQFSVERPDGSNFTLKIRSTKLEDSAMYFCASSEDMGLEAQYFGPGTRLTVL.

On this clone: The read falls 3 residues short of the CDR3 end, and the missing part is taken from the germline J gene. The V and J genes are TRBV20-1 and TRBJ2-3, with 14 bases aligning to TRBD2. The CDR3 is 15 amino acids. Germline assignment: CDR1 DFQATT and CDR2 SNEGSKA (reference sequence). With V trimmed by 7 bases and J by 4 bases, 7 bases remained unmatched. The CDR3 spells CSVRTSGGSADTQYF. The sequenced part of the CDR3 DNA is TGCAGTGTCCGGACTAGCGGGGGGAGCGCAGATACG.

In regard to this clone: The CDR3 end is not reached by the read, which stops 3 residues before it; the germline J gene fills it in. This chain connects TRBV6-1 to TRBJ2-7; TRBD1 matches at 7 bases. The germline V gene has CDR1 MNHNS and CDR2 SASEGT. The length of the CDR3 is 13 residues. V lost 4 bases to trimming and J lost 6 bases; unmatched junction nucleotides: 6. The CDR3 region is CASSAGRGLEQYF. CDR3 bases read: TGTGCCAGCAGTGCCGGAAGGGGGCTCGAG.

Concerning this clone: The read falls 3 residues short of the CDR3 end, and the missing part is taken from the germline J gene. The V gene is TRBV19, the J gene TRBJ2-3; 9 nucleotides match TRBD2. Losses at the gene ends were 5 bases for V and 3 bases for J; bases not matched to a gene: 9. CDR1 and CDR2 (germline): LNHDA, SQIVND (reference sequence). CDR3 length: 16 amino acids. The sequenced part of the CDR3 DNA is TGTGCCAGTAGTCCCCGAGCGGGGGGCGGAACAGATACG. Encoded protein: CASSPRAGGGTDT. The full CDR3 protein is CASSPRAGGGTDTQYF.

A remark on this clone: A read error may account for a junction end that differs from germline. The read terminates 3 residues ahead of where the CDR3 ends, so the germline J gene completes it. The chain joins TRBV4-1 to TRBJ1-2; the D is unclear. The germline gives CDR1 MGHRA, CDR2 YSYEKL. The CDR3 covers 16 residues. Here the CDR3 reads CTSSQDRVLVNYGYTF. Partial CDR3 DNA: TGCACCAGCAGCCAAGACCGGGTACTCGTTAACTATGGC.

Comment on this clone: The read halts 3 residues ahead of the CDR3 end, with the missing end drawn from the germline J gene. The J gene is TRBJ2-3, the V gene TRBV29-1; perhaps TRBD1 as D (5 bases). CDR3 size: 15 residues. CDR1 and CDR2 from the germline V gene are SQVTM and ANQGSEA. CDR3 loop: CSVVLDNSSNQPQYF. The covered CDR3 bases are TGCAGCGTTGTTTTGGACAACAGTAGCAATCAGCCG.

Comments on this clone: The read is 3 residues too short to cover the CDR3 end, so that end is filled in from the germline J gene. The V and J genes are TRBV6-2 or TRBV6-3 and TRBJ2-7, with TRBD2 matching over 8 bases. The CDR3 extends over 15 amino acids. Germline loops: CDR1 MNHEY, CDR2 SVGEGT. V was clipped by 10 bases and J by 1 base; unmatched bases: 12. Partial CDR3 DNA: TGTGCCACGCGGGGTAGCGGGGTACTATCCTACGAG. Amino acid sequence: CATRGSGVLSYE. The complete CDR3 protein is CATRGSGVLSYEQYF.

CDR3 amino acids: CASSRDSIQETQYF. Partial CDR3 DNA: TGTGCCAGTAGTAGGGACAGTATCCAAGAGACC. The J gene is TRBJ2-5, the V gene TRBV19, with TRBD1 matching over 7 bases. Sequencing ends 3 residues short of the CDR3 end; the germline J gene provides the rest. CDR1 and CDR2 from the germline V gene are LNHDA and SQIVND (reference sequence). CDR3 length: 14 amino acids. With 4 bases clipped from V and 1 base from J, the junction kept 3 bases outside the gene matches.

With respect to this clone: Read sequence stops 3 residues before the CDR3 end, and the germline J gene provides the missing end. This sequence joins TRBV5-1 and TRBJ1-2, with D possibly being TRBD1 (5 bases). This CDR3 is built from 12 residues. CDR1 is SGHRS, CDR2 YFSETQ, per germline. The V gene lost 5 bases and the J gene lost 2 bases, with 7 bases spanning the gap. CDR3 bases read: TGCGCCAGCAGTTCAGGGAACTATGGC. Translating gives CASSSGNYG. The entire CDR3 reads CASSSGNYGYTF.

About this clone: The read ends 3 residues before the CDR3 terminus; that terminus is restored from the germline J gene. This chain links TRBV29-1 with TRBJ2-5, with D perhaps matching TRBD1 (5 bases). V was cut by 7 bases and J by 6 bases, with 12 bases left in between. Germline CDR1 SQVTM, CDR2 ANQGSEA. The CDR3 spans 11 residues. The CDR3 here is CSGLQGKTQYF. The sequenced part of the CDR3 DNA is TGCAGCGGACTCCAGGGAAAGACC.